Each of the 27 T cell receptor beta chains below was sequenced from the same sample in a study of cytomegalovirus exposure and HLA in healthy donors. Vbeta (60) and Jbeta (13) primers were used in the PCR. Sequencing used immunoSEQ multiplex PCR; TCRdb keeps in-frame clones, though not all of them. Here the sample spans about 130,000 clones, about four fifths being singletons. The material sequenced was PBMCs. The receptors come from a male donor in good health and CMV-seropositive.

J is TRBJ2-7 and V is TRBV19; a possible D gene is TRBD1 (6 bases). Looked up from germline, CDR1 is LNHDA and CDR2 is SQIVND (reference sequence). The CDR3 loop spans 15 amino acids. Trimming left V 3 bases short and J 4 bases short, with 16 bases between. The chain's CDR3 is CASSISGETDYEQYF. The CDR3 nucleotides read TGTGCCAGTAGTATTTCAGGGGAGACCGATTACGAGCAGTACTTC.

This chain joins TRBV18 and TRBJ2-7; maybe TRBD2 (6 bases). The CDR3 extends over 15 amino acids. Germline CDR1 KGHSH, CDR2 LQKENI. V was pared by 2 bases and J by 6 bases, with 17 bases between. CDR3 sequence: CASSPISTGVGEQYF. In DNA form, the CDR3 reads TGTGCCAGCTCACCAATATCGACGGGGGTTGGCGAGCAGTACTTC.

The V call is TRBV7-2, the J call TRBJ2-7; 7 bases fit TRBD2. After removal of 0 bases from V and 1 base from J, the junction contained 6 bases not matched to a gene. The CDR3 extends over 16 amino acids. Germline V gives CDR1 SGHTA, CDR2 FQGNSA. This chain's CDR3 is CASSLAVASGSYEQYF. CDR3 nucleotides: TGTGCCAGCAGCTTAGCGGTGGCTAGCGGTTCCTACGAGCAGTACTTC.

The chain joins TRBV18 to TRBJ1-1; D may be TRBD1 (5 bases). V lost 1 base to trimming and J lost 4 bases, with 16 bases between them. In germline, CDR1 is KGHSH, CDR2 LQKENI. This CDR3 is 16 amino acids long. Here the CDR3 DNA reads TGTGCCAGCTCACCACTCTTAGCAGGGCTCACCACTGAAGCTTTCTTT. Encoded protein: CASSPLLAGLTTEAFF.

The genes are TRBV7-9 and TRBJ2-1; tentatively, D is TRBD1 (8 bases). The CDR3 has 17 amino acids. Trimming left V 5 bases short and J 10 bases short, with 27 bases between. Germline loops: CDR1 SEHNR, CDR2 FQNEAQ (reference sequence). Here the CDR3 DNA reads TGTGCCAGCAGCGGGGCGTTCGTGACAGGGGCGCGGGGGGAGCAGTTCTTC. Translating it yields CASSGAFVTGARGEQFF.

This chain uses TRBV7-3 with TRBJ2-7, with D perhaps TRBD2 (6 bases). Germline V gene data show CDR1 as SGHTA and CDR2 as FQGTGA. V was shortened by 4 bases and J by 4 bases, with 11 bases between the two germline ends. This CDR3 region has 13 residues. This chain's CDR3 is CASSSGGHYEQYF. The CDR3, as DNA: TGTGCCAGCAGCTCCGGGGGTCATTACGAGCAGTACTTC. The full variable domain, completed using reference TRBV7-3 and TRBJ2-7, is GAGVSQTPSNKVTEKGKYVELRCDPISGHTALYWYRQSLGQGPEFLIYFQGTGAADDSGLPNDRFFAVRPEGSVSTLKIQRTERGDSAVYLCASSSGGHYEQYFGPGTRLTVT.

The table lists this clone with a few counts. V and J are TRBV7-9 and TRBJ2-2; 11 bases fit TRBD2. With V trimmed by 3 bases and J by 6 bases, 3 bases remained unmatched. The CDR3 has 15 residues. Germline-derived CDR1 and CDR2 are SEHNR and FQNEAQ (reference sequence). The CDR3 loop reads CASSFSGRASGELFF. The CDR3 bases are TGTGCCAGCAGCTTTAGCGGGAGGGCGTCCGGGGAGCTGTTTTTT. The variable domain in full, completed from reference TRBV7-9 and TRBJ2-2, reads DTGVSQNPRHKITKRGQNVTFRCDPISEHNRLYWYRQTLGQGPEFLTYFQNEAQLEKSRLLSDRFSAERPKGSFSTLEIQRTEQGDSAMYLCASSFSGRASGELFFGEGSRLTVL.

Remarks on this clone: At the DNA level, this CDR3 is encoded by other sequences in the same sample as well. This chain links TRBV5-6 with TRBJ1-1; D might be TRBD1 (5 bases). The V end lost 0 bases, the J end lost 4 bases, and 7 bases lay between the germline ends. Germline V gene data show CDR1 as SGHDT and CDR2 as YYEEEE. This CDR3 region has 13 residues. The chain's CDR3 is CASSLDGGTEAFF. CDR3 nucleotide sequence: TGTGCCAGCAGCTTGGACGGGGGCACTGAAGCTTTCTTT.

The chain is built from TRBV14 and TRBJ2-1; 7 bases align to TRBD2. After removal of 5 bases from V and 12 bases from J, the junction contained 7 bases not matched to a gene. The length of the CDR3 is 12 residues. CDR1 SGHDN and CDR2 FVKESK come from the germline V gene. The CDR3 DNA reads as TGTGCCAGCAGCTATTCCTCGGGAGGGCAGTTCTTC. Protein sequence: CASSYSSGGQFF. Full variable domain (missing parts from reference TRBV14 and TRBJ2-1): EAGVTQFPSHSVIEKGQTVTLRCDPISGHDNLYWYRRVMGKEIKFLLHFVKESKQDESGMPNNRFLAERTGGTYSTLKVQPAELEDSGVYFCASSYSSGGQFFGPGTRLTVL.

V gene TRBV21-1 combines with J gene TRBJ2-2; the table's D call of TRBD2 was not tested on the DNA. TRBV21-1 constitutes a pseudogene. This CDR3 spans 17 amino acids. The CDR3 protein is CASSKAPREGDTGELFF. The CDR3 DNA reads TGTGCCAGCAGCAAAGCGCCTCGGGAGGGGGACACCGGGGAGCTGTTTTTT.

Worth noting for this clone: At the DNA level, this CDR3 is encoded by other sequences in the same sample as well. This chain uses TRBV29-1 with TRBJ1-2, with D uncertain. V was cut by 7 bases and J by 6 bases, with 3 bases left in between. The length of the CDR3 is 8 residues. CDR1 is SQVTM and CDR2 is ANQGSEA in the germline V gene. CDR3 coding DNA: TGCAGCGCCGATGGCTACACCTTC. It encodes CSADGYTF.

CDR3 protein: CASSLGGLADTGELFF. The CDR3 DNA is TGTGCCAGCAGCTTAGGAGGACTAGCGGACACCGGGGAGCTGTTTTTT. The gene calls are TRBV7-2 and TRBJ2-2; 10 nucleotides agree with TRBD2. CDR3 length equals 16 residues. V lost 1 base, J lost 3 bases, and 2 bases stayed unmatched. Germline V gives CDR1 SGHTA, CDR2 FQGNSA.

The J gene is TRBJ2-7, the V gene TRBV4-3; the D gene is possibly TRBD1 (6 bases). Trimming took 0 bases from V and 2 from J, leaving 8 bases between them. Germline lookup yields CDR1 LGHNA and CDR2 YSLEER. This CDR3 is 14 amino acids long. CDR3: CASSQDRGTYEQYF. CDR3 sequence (DNA): TGCGCCAGCAGCCAAGACAGGGGAACCTACGAGCAGTACTTC.

The V call is TRBV29-1, the J call TRBJ2-1; a possible D gene is TRBD1 (5 bases). The CDR3 has 15 amino acids. V dropped 0 bases and J dropped 3 bases, with 12 bases sitting between them. Germline V gene data show CDR1 as SQVTM and CDR2 as ANQGSEA. CDR3 region: CSVEDRKGIYNEQFF. CDR3 in DNA: TGCAGCGTTGAAGATCGGAAGGGGATCTACAATGAGCAGTTCTTC.

This clone was counted a single time. V is TRBV29-1 and J is TRBJ2-3; 9 bases are shared with TRBD2. CDR3 length: 16 amino acids. The V segment lost 4 bases and the J segment 4 bases; nucleotides outside the gene matches: 12. CDR1 and CDR2 (germline): SQVTM, ANQGSEA. The CDR3 DNA follows: TGCAGCGTTGGGGGTTATGGGGGACTAGCCTCAGATACGCAGTATTTT. Translating gives CSVGGYGGLASDTQYF.

The chain links TRBV14 to TRBJ1-1, with TRBD1 matching 10 bases. CDR3 length: 14 amino acids. J lost 3 bases, V lost 4 bases, and 2 bases had no gene match. Germline V gene lookup returns CDR1 SGHDN and CDR2 FVKESK. The CDR3 bases are TGTGCCAGCAGCCGGACAGGGGGGGACACTGAAGCTTTCTTT. It is translated as CASSRTGGDTEAFF.

This chain uses TRBV4-2 with TRBJ2-2; 12 nucleotides agree with TRBD2. Germline V gives CDR1 LGHNA, CDR2 YNFKEQ. This CDR3 is 17 amino acids long. Trimming cost V 0 bases and J 4 bases; bases outside gene matches: 3. This CDR3 is CASSQDPTSGGTGELFF. For the CDR3, the DNA is TGTGCCAGCAGCCAAGATCCGACTAGCGGGGGCACCGGGGAGCTGTTTTTT.

The chain employs TRBV9 and TRBJ2-1; 9 bases match TRBD2. The trim removed 4 bases at V and 7 bases at J, leaving 6 bases unmatched. This CDR3 spans 14 amino acids. Germline lookup yields CDR1 SGDLS and CDR2 YYNGEE. This chain's CDR3 is CASSLAGRQNEQFF. The CDR3 coding sequence is TGTGCCAGCAGCCTAGCGGGAAGGCAGAATGAGCAGTTCTTC.

The chain carries TRBV4-2 and TRBJ1-2; D is perhaps TRBD1 (5 bases). Germline V CDR1 and CDR2: LGHNA, YNFKEQ. The CDR3 totals 18 residues. The V end was cut by 0 bases, the J end by 4 bases, with 21 bases between. CDR3 DNA sequence: TGTGCCAGCAGCCAAGATCGCCAGGGCAGCGCAAATTTCTATGGCTACACCTTC. As protein: CASSQDRQGSANFYGYTF.

The rearrangement links TRBV15 to TRBJ1-1; D gene ambiguous. Germline lookup yields CDR1 LNHNV and CDR2 YYDKDF (reference sequence). The CDR3 loop spans 13 amino acids. V lost 1 base, J lost 10 bases, and 13 bases lay in between. CDR3 bases: TGTGCCACCAGCAGAGTTATTACAGCGGCAGCTTTCTTT. Its translation is CATSRVITAAAFF. Full variable domain (remainder filled in from reference TRBV15 and TRBJ1-1): DAMVIQNPRYQVTQFGKPVTLSCSQTLNHNVMYWYQQKSSQAPKLLFHYYDKDFNNEADTPDNFQSRRPNTSFCFLDIRSPGLGDTAMYLCATSRVITAAAFFGQGTRLTVV.

J is TRBJ1-3 and V is TRBV7-9; maybe TRBD1 (5 bases). This CDR3 has 17 residues. V lost 5 bases and J 0 bases, leaving 17 bases between the germline ends. Germline values: CDR1 SEHNR, CDR2 FQNEAQ (reference sequence). The CDR3 DNA reads as TGTGCCAGCAGCGCATCCAGGGAATGGGCCTCTGGAAACACCATATATTTT. This gives the protein CASSASREWASGNTIYF. Variable domain in full (rest from reference TRBV7-9 and TRBJ1-3): DTGVSQNPRHKITKRGQNVTFRCDPISEHNRLYWYRQTLGQGPEFLTYFQNEAQLEKSRLLSDRFSAERPKGSFSTLEIQRTEQGDSAMYLCASSASREWASGNTIYFGEGSWLTVV.

The chain combines TRBV5-6 with TRBJ2-7, with TRBD2 matching over 13 bases. The CDR3 totals 16 residues. Germline-derived CDR1 and CDR2 are SGHDT and YYEEEE. The V segment lost 2 bases and the J segment 5 bases; nucleotides outside the gene matches: 7. The CDR3 loop is CASSFGTSGIADEQYF. Written as DNA, the CDR3 is TGTGCCAGCAGCTTTGGGACTAGCGGGATTGCGGACGAGCAGTACTTC.

The V call is TRBV19, the J call TRBJ2-3, with TRBD1 matching over 7 bases. The junction had 21 bases not matched to a gene; V was cut back by 9 bases and J by 6 bases. CDR3 length: 17 residues. In germline, CDR1 is LNHDA, CDR2 SQIVND (reference sequence). As DNA, the CDR3 is TGTGCCAGCCGACAACCGGGACAGCTTTTCGCAGCCGATACGCAGTATTTT. Its translation: CASRQPGQLFAADTQYF.

The CDR3 coding sequence is TGTGCCAGCACACTAGCGGATTACACCGGGGAGCTGTTTTTT. Amino acids: CASTLADYTGELFF. V and J are TRBV7-9 and TRBJ2-2; 8 bases agree with TRBD2. The CDR3 is 14 residues long. Germline CDR1 and CDR2: SEHNR and FQNEAQ (reference sequence). V dropped 7 bases and J dropped 3; count of bases not matched to a gene: 4.

This clone was seen a few times. The rearrangement links TRBV28 to TRBJ1-3; 8 bases are a match to TRBD1. V trimming: 2 bases; J trimming: 4 bases; junction bases outside the gene matches: 13. The CDR3 has 18 residues. Germline CDR1 is MDHEN and CDR2 is SYDVKM. The CDR3 sequence: CASSLTAPGGNVGNTIYF. CDR3 in DNA: TGTGCCAGCAGTTTAACCGCCCCAGGGGGCAACGTAGGAAACACCATATATTTT.

The chain links TRBV19 to TRBJ1-5; D remains ambiguous. V dropped 3 bases and J dropped 0 bases, with 9 bases sitting between them. CDR3 length: 15 residues. Looked up from germline, CDR1 is LNHDA and CDR2 is SQIVND (reference sequence). CDR3 bases: TGTGCCAGTAGTATTGGGCAGACTAGCAATCAGCCCCAGCATTTT. This gives the protein CASSIGQTSNQPQHF.

This chain uses TRBV5-4 with TRBJ2-5; possibly TRBD2 for D (7 bases). The V gene lost 0 bases and the J gene lost 2 bases, with 14 bases spanning the gap. There are 16 residues in the CDR3. Germline-derived CDR1 and CDR2 are SGHNT and YYREEE (reference sequence). DNA of the CDR3: TGTGCCAGCAGCTTGGGAGGACTAGGGGGACAAGAGACCCAGTACTTC. Encoded protein: CASSLGGLGGQETQYF.